The clone carrying this T cell receptor beta chain was observed many times. Its antigen is as yet unknown. The entry originates in a study of regulatory T cells in long-lasting Graves disease. General study findings and limits: The study found persistent patients shared more public clonotypes (roughly 3,000) than new patients (about 880).

V lost 0 bases to trimming and J lost 0 bases; unmatched junction nucleotides: 7. The CDR3 has 16 residues. Germline V lookup: CDR1 DFQATT, CDR2 SNEGSKA (reference sequence). Noted time point: newly diagnosed GD, antithyroid drugs for less than 3 months. With RNA extracted from PBMCs as input, the TCR library was made. Through Arm-PCR of CDR3 regions and iRepertoire HTBI primers, TCR beta libraries were built. In the original analysis: The study identified roughly 59 TRBV and 13 to 15 TRBJ segments across samples. Via MiXCR, TCRdb re-called the multiplex PCR reads, giving one row per CDR3 protein. These V and J calls derive from TCRdb rather than the authors' analysis. The sample carries 350,000 to 550,000 distinct CDR3 sequences, about 16% recorded once. The sample was also reused in another study, on T cells in Graves' hyperthyroidism and ophthalmopathy. That report notes: In making diagnoses, clinical symptoms, serum thyroxine and TRAb, thyroid ultrasound and orbital computed tomography were all used. Median prediction lead before ophthalmopathy onset was 5.5 to 7 months with the model.

The material sequenced was peripheral blood mononuclear cells (PBMCs), taken at new diagnosis, from a patient treated with antithyroid drugs. The receptor comes from a woman under 40 with Graves disease. The chain employs TRBV20-1 and TRBJ2-7, with 8 bases fitting TRBD2. In DNA, the CDR3 is TGCAGTGCTAGAGATGTAGCGGGACTCTACTCCTACGAGCAGTACTTC. It yields the protein CSARDVAGLYSYEQYF.